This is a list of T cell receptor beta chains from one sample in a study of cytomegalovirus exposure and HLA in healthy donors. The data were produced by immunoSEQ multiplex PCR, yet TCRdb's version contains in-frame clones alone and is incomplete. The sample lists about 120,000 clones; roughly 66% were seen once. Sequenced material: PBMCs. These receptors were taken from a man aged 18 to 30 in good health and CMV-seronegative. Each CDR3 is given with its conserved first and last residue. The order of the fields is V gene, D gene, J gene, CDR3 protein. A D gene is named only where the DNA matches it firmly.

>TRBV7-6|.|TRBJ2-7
CASSERRERFYYGEQYF
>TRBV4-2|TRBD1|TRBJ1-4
CASSRTGQGSEKLFF
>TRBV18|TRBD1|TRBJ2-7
CASSLGTEASPLLREQYF
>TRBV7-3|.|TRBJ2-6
CASRPRDTFSGANVLTF
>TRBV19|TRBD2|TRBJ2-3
CASSIVSGGSGTQYF
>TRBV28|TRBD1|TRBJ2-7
CDPGTGGEQYF
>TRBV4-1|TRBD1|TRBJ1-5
CASSQDDRGLLGQPQHF
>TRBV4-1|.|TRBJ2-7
CASSQVAGVYEQYF
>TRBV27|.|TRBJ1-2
CASSLPDGYTF
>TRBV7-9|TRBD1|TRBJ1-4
CSSSPDRGNEKLFF
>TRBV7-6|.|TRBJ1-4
CASSLETGILFF
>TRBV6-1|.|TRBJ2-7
CASIPELLPSYEQYF
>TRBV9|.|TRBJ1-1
CASSVGGGEAFF
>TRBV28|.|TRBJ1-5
CASSLLGQNQPQHF
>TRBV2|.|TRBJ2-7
CASRVPGLQGGDEQYF
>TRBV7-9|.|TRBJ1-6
CASSPPGGIYSPLHF
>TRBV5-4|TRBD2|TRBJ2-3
CASSVPSGLASFDTQYF
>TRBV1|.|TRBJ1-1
CTSSQSRGNTEAFF